This TCR beta chain originates from a study of blood T cells in healthy people across ages. General study points: The fall in TCR beta diversity per million T cells was roughly linear with age.

Every sample had a minimum of 6 million PBMCs isolated. CDR3 length: 14 amino acids. Trimming left V 1 base short and J 4 bases short, with 10 bases between. From germline, CDR1 is LGHNA and CDR2 YNFKEQ. Primed by a sample-barcoded 5' primer and a J-beta primer mix, a second PCR proceeded for about 7 to 11 cycles. TCRdb analysed the 5' RACE reads with MiXCR anew, one entry per CDR3 protein. The data hold fewer than 800,000 distinct CDR3 sequences, with over 45% observed a single time. This clonotype has only a few counts. Its cognate antigen is unknown. This clonotype was sampled from a woman in her sixties in good health. The chain is built from TRBV4-2 and TRBJ1-1, with a weak D call TRBD1 (5 bases). The sequencing input was blood. The CDR3 loop is CASSQVGDLTEAFF. CDR3 coding DNA: TGTGCCAGCAGCCAAGTAGGGGACCTCACTGAAGCTTTCTTT.